Listed below are T cell receptor beta chains from one sample, sequenced in a study of blood T cell repertoires in COVID-19. Assay: immunoSEQ multiplex PCR; the TCRdb copy retains only in-frame clones and omits some. The data hold some 700,000 clones, with 90% observed a single time. The sequencing sample was made of peripheral blood. Source of these receptors: a woman aged 18-29 years with acute or convalescent COVID-19. The conserved cysteine and the conserved F or W are not part of the CDR3 here. Rows give clone size only sometimes, using once, few, many, or a class for an expanded clone.

NA	TRBJ1-2	TRBV5-1	ASSLGFQGWDYGYT
NA	TRBJ2-3	TRBV27	ASSSLLTDTQY
NA	TRBJ2-7	TRBV5-1	ASSLQAGRQSTEQY
NA	TRBJ1-5	TRBV19	ASSNGQGRYSNQPQH
once	TRBJ1-1	TRBV6-2/TRBV6-3	ASSYAGSNTEAF
NA	TRBJ1-3	TRBV6-6	ASSKDRASGNTIY
NA	TRBJ1-5	TRBV6-5	ASSPNRDQPQH
NA	TRBJ2-2	TRBV24-1	ATSDLGTGSPGELF
NA	TRBJ1-5	TRBV12-3/TRBV12-4	ASSRQGRQPQH
NA	TRBJ2-3	TRBV18	ASSPTISGTDTQY
NA	TRBJ2-6	TRBV19	ASSAQFPGANVLT
NA	TRBJ2-7	TRBV7-7	ASSHGQNYEQY
NA	TRBJ2-7	TRBV5-1	ASSLDPSGRDEQY
NA	TRBJ1-2	TRBV5-1	ASSFKDRDYGYT
NA	TRBJ2-7	TRBV9	ASSARTGLHEQY
few	TRBJ1-6	TRBV5-1	ASSPAWTGDNSPLH
NA	TRBJ2-5	TRBV19	ASSARLAGGQETQY
NA	TRBJ2-7	TRBV15	ATSSTRGAKEQY
NA	TRBJ2-7	TRBV7-9	ASSGDRSYPTYEQY
once	TRBJ2-3	TRBV24-1	ATSEPGTGGFADTQY
NA	TRBJ2-5	TRBV5-4	ASSLVLSRGHETQY
NA	TRBJ1-3	TRBV2	ASSGTKGRNTIY
NA	TRBJ2-3	TRBV7-6	ASSARTSGGAGTDTQY
NA	TRBJ1-1	TRBV6-1	ASSERPTRFFDMNTEAF
NA	TRBJ2-3	TRBV7-9	ASSHITGGSTDTQY
NA	TRBJ2-3	TRBV5-1	ASSEGAPEDTQY
once	TRBJ1-1	TRBV15	ATSRVYGGLAAEAF
NA	TRBJ2-3	TRBV7-3	ASSLRGTSGPDTQY
few	TRBJ1-1	TRBV12-3/TRBV12-4	ASSLDKITEAF
NA	TRBJ1-1	TRBV29-1	SAGTRNTEAF
once	TRBJ2-7	TRBV30	AFVSRASSYEQY
NA	TRBJ2-2	TRBV5-1	ASTQGPETGELF
NA	TRBJ1-2	TRBV5-6	ASSPRQTYGYT
NA	TRBJ1-2	TRBV29-1	SVVGITGGYT
NA	TRBJ1-4	TRBV30	AWSVRDRANEKLF
once	TRBJ1-4	TRBV6-5	ASRSTLGGEKLF
once	TRBJ2-1	TRBV12-3/TRBV12-4	ASSLDSYNEQF
once	TRBJ2-1	TRBV4-3	ASSQESSSYNEQF
few	TRBJ2-1	TRBV18	ASSPGQGTYNEQF
NA	TRBJ1-6	TRBV13	ASSLDSSPLH
NA	TRBJ1-2	TRBV7-2	ASSVTWGGANYGYT
NA	TRBJ2-3	TRBV2	ASSGRIITDTQY
NA	TRBJ1-2	TRBV5-1	ASSVQGSGYT
NA	TRBJ2-7	TRBV10-3	AISEGAGREQY
NA	TRBJ2-1	TRBV9	ASSIGQGSGYNEQF
NA	TRBJ2-7	TRBV7-9	ASRSSLEQY
once	TRBJ1-1	TRBV6-5	ASSSGGNTEAF
NA	TRBJ1-1	TRBV19	ASRGGWTEAF